The rows below give T cell receptor beta chains drawn from one sample of a study of cytomegalovirus exposure and HLA in healthy donors. Repertoires were generated with immunoSEQ multiplex PCR, while TCRdb's copy carries only in-frame clones and drops some. The sample includes over 150,000 clones, 65% to 85% of them seen just once. The sequencing sample was made of PBMCs. All receptors come from a woman aged 25 to 39 in good health and CMV-seronegative. The conserved cysteine and the conserved F or W are not part of the CDR3 here. Size values are once, few and many counts, or a class for expanded clones, and some rows have none.

abundance,v_gene,j_gene,CDR3aa
NA,TRBV15,TRBJ1-5,ATSSAGRNQPQH
NA,TRBV29-1,TRBJ1-2,SVGGLDGYT
NA,TRBV19,TRBJ2-3,ASSKDRAQRDTQY
NA,TRBV30,TRBJ1-1,ARSRELAGTEAS
NA,TRBV19,TRBJ1-2,ASSNGGGPQYGYT
NA,TRBV7-9,TRBJ1-5,ASGGPYSNQPQH
NA,TRBV4-1,TRBJ1-5,ASSQDRDRRRPQH
once,TRBV6-5,TRBJ1-2,ASSYNRENGYP
NA,TRBV15,TRBJ2-6,ATSGSLGANVLT
few,TRBV27,TRBJ1-1,ASRGQSGTEAF
NA,TRBV30,TRBJ2-5,AWSPQGEFFGTQY
NA,TRBV29-1,TRBJ1-3,SVRTISGNTIY
NA,TRBV19,TRBJ2-7,ASSQLGGDEQY
NA,TRBV21-1,TRBJ2-5,ATSSGKAQEETQY
NA,TRBV7-9,TRBJ1-1,ASSLARVRNTEAF
NA,TRBV2,TRBJ1-1,ASKQYTEAF
once,TRBV6-5,TRBJ1-6,ASSPGSLRPPLH
few,TRBV6-5,TRBJ2-7,ASSSGALRQQY
NA,TRBV19,TRBJ2-6,ASSIAGAGANVLT
NA,TRBV7-6,TRBJ2-1,ASSLKAGGPNEQF
many,TRBV19,TRBJ2-3,ASRNVHRATDTQY
NA,TRBV5-4,TRBJ2-5,ASSLEYSQETQY
NA,TRBV27,TRBJ2-2,ASSYRTANTGELF
NA,TRBV5-1,TRBJ2-5,ASSPLTIQGTQY
NA,TRBV7-9,TRBJ1-1,ASSLAGGNTEAF
NA,TRBV4-2,TRBJ1-1,ASSQDQGYTEAF
NA,TRBV2,TRBJ2-7,ASSVGERYEQY
once,TRBV2,TRBJ2-3,ASTDQPGTDTQY
NA,TRBV29-1,TRBJ2-5,SVEVTGSGQY